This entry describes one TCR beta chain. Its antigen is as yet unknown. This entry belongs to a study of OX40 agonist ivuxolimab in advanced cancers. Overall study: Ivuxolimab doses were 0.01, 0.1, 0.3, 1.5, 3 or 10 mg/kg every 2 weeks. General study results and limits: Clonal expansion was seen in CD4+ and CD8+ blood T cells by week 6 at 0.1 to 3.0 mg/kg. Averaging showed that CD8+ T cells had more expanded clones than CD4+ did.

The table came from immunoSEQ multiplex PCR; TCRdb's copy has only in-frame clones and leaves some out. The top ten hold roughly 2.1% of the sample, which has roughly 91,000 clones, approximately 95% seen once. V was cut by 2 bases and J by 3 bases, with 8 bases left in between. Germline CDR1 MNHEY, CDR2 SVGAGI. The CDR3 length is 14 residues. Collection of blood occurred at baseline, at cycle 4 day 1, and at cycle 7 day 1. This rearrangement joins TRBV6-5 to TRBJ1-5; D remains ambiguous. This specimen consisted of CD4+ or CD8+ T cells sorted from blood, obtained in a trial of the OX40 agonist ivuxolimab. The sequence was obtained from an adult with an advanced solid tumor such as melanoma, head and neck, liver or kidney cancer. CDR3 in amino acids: CASSYEQYNQPQHF. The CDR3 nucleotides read TGTGCCAGCAGTTACGAACAGTACAATCAGCCCCAGCATTTT.